Sequencing of this TCR beta chain was carried out in a study of blood T cell repertoires in COVID-19 (dated by TCRdb to 2018 to 2020). Background for the entire study: The collaborator samples originated in the United States, Italy and Spain and spanned the acute and convalescent phases of COVID-19. The prospective study material was composed of cDNA or gDNA derived from T cells, B-cell-depleted T cells, or PBMCs. The dataset comprised deeply sampled blood TCRbeta repertoires from subjects exposed to, actively infected with, or recovered from COVID-19. A freely available public database, intended as a resource for researchers studying the immune response to SARS-CoV-2, is where the repertoires were released. The samples were drawn from two sources: the first 160 participants of the ongoing ImmuneRACE study, and 1,254 subjects contributed by 6 global collaborators. Nearly every sample came with metadata listing a de-identified subject ID, COVID-19 status, age in years and sex. HLA class I and class II types, where available, came from metadata supplied by the sample provider rather than from assay-based typing. On the study overall, not on this receptor specifically: The amount of clinical and demographic metadata varied by source and participant and was provided uncurated.

Another Seattle source contributed samples from volunteer blood donors who had recovered from COVID-19. Each collaborating institution followed its own protocols to collect whole blood in K2EDTA tubes. For TCRbeta analysis, collaborators shipped samples as frozen whole blood, isolated PBMCs, or DNA extracted from either of those sample types. TCRbeta CDR3 regions were amplified from genomic DNA by means of the immunoSEQ Assay, a bias-controlled multiplex PCR. The authors' pipeline ran thus. The number of nucleated cells in each sample was estimated by amplification of reference gene primers within the assay. Sequence reads were collapsed and filtered to measure the absolute abundance of every unique TCRbeta CDR3 rearrangement. For each sample, productive Simpson clonality was calculated as the square root of Simpson's diversity index across productive rearrangements. This is the immuneACCESS table as TCRdb keeps it, with only in-frame sequences that have V and J called. A part of the clones is gone; compared with another copy, unresolved V genes explain less than half, and the rest is unexplained. The DNA gave D and trimming, while V, J and clone size come from that table. The sample includes around 250,000 clones, with roughly 89% observed a single time. 2% to 2.5% of the sample is in the top ten clones.

The CDR3 has 16 amino acids, counting the end cysteine and phenylalanine. Left in the record is the CDR3 DNA by itself, 48 bases read in frame from the first base. V is shortened by 2 bases, J by 0 bases, and the region joining them spans 11 bases. According to the germline V gene (reference sequence), CDR1 reads LNHNV and CDR2 reads YYDKDF. As to this clone: Its target antigen remains unknown. Base qualities are not recorded, but no much larger clone differs from it by a single base.

The receptor's source is a man between 25 and 39 years old who had recovered from COVID-19. This sequence uses TRBV15 and TRBJ2-1; D gene: possibly TRBD2, on 7 matching bases. The sample comprised peripheral blood. DNA sequence: TGTGCCACCAGCAGACCCCGGGGGGCCTCCTACAATGAGCAGTTCTTC. Its coded protein is CATSRPRGASYNEQFF.